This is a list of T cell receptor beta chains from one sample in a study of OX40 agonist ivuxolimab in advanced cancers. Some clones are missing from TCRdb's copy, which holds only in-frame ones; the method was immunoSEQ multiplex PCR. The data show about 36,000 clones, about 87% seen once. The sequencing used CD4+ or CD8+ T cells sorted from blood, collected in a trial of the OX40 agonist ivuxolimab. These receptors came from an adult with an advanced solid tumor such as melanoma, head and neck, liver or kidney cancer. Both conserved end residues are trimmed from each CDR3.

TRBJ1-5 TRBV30 AWSTGPNQPQH
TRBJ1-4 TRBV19 ASSAHRATNEKLF
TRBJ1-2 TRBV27 ASSLGRGSYGYT
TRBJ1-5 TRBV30 AWSGASSRRNQPQH
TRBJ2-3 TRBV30 AWTSGRDTDTQY
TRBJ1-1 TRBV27 ASRPTGTEHTEAF
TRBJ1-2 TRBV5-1 ASSAGQSFYGYT
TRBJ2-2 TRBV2 ASSEQGPGELF
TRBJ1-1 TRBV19 ASSTTGGKSNEAF
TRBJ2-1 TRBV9 ASSADLGLAGANEQF
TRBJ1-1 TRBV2 ASTPTYTEAF
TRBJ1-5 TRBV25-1 ATEPGTGGNQPQH
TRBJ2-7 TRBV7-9 ASSRDLAGLSYEQY
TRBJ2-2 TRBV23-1 ASSSSGDGTGELF
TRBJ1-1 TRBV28 ASIPGQMNTEAF
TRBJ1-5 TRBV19 ASSRTDKGNQPQH
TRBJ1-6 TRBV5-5 ASSLVYWTGGAGSPLH
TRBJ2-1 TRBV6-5 ASSQRGRSYNEQF
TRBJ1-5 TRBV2 ASSGEISNQPQH
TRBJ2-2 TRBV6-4 ASSDSGGVRTGELF
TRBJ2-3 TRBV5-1 ASSSPLAGGTDTQY
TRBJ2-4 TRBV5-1 ASRPGSLGQNIQY
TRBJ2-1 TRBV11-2 ASSLGLYSSYNEQF
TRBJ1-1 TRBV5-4 ASSLDLANTEAF
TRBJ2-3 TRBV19 ASSIGLLPARTVTDTQY
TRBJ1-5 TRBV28 ASSSADRGLSNQPQH
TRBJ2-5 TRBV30 AWSVTGAQTQY
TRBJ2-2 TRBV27 ASRGQGATGELF
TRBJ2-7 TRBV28 ASSLSDGSYEQY
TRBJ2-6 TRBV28 ASSLRGAGANVLT
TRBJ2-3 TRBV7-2 ASSLVRAASTDTQY
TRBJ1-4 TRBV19 ASSMTRTGELF
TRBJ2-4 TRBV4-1 ASSHQRVKY
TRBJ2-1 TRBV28 ASSSLSTSGGAYNEQF
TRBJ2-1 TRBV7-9 ASSLDSSYNEQF